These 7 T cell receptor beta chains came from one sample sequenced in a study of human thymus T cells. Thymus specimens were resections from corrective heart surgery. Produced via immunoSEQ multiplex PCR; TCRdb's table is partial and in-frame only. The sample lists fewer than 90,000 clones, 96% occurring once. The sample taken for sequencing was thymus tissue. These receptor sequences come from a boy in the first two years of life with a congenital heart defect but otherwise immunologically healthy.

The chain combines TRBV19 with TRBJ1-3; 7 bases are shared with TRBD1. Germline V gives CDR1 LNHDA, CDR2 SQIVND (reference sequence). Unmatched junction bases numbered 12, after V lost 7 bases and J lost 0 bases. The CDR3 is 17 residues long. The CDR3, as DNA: TGTGCCAGTATCCAACCTACAGGGGCAGGCTCTGGAAACACCATATATTTT. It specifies CASIQPTGAGSGNTIYF.

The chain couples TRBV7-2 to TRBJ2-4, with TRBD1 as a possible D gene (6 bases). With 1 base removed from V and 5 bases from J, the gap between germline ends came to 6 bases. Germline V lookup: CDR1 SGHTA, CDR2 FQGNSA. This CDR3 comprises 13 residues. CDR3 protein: CASSLGTENIQYF. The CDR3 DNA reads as TGTGCCAGCAGCTTAGGGACAGAAAACATTCAGTACTTC.

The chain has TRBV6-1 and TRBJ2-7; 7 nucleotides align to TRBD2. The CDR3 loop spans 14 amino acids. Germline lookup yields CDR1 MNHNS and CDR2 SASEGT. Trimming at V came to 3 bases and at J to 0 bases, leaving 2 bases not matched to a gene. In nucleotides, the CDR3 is TGTGCCAGCAGTGACCGGACTAGCTCCTACGAGCAGTACTTC. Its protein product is CASSDRTSSYEQYF.

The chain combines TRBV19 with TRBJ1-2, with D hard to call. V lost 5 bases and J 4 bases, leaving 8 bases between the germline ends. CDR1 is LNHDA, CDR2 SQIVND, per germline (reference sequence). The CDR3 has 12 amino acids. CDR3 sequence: CASSPPGYGYTF. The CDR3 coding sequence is TGTGCCAGTAGTCCTCCAGGCTATGGCTACACCTTC.

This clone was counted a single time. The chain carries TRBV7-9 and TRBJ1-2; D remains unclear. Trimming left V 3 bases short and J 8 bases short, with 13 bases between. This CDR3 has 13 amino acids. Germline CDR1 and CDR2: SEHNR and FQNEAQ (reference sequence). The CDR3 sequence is CASSFLGFDGYTF. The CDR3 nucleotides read TGTGCCAGCAGCTTTCTAGGTTTCGACGGCTACACCTTC. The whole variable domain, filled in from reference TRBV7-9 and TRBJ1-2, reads DTGVSQNPRHKITKRGQNVTFRCDPISEHNRLYWYRQTLGQGPEFLTYFQNEAQLEKSRLLSDRFSAERPKGSFSTLEIQRTEQGDSAMYLCASSFLGFDGYTFGSGTRLTVV.

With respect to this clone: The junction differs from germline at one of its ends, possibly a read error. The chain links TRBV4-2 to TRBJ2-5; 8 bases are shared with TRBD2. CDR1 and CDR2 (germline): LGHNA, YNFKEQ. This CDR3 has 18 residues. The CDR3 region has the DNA TGTGCCAGCAGCCAAGAACGGAACGGGACTAGTATTCAAGGGACCCAGTACTTC. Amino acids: CASSQERNGTSIQGTQYF.

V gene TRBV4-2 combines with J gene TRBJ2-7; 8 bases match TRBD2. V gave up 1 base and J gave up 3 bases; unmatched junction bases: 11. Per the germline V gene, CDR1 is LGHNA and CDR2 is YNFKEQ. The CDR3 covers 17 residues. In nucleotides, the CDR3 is TGTGCCAGCAGCCAAGTAATTATCGGGACTAGTCACTACGAGCAGTACTTC. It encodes CASSQVIIGTSHYEQYF.